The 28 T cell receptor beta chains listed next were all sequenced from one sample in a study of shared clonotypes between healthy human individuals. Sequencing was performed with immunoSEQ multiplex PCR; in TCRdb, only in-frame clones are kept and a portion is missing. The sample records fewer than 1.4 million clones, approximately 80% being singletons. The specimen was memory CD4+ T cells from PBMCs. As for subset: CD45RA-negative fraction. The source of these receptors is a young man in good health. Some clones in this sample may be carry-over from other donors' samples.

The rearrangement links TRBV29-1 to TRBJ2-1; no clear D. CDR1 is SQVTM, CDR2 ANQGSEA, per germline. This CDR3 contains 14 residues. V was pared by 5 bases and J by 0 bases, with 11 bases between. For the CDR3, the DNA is TGCAGCGTTTCGGGTCGGACCTCCTACAATGAGCAGTTCTTC. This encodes CSVSGRTSYNEQFF.

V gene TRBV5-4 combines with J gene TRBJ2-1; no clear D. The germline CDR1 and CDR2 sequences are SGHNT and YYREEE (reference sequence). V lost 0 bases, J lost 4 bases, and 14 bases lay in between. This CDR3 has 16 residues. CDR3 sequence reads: CASSLAPVTPYNEQFF. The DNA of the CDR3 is TGTGCCAGCAGCTTGGCCCCCGTTACTCCTTACAATGAGCAGTTCTTC.

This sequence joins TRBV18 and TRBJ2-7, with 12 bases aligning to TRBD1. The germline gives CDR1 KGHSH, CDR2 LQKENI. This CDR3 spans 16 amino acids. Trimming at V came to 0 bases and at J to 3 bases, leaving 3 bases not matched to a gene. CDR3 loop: CASSPPRDRGLYEQYF. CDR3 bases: TGTGCCAGCTCACCACCGAGGGACAGGGGGCTCTACGAGCAGTACTTC.

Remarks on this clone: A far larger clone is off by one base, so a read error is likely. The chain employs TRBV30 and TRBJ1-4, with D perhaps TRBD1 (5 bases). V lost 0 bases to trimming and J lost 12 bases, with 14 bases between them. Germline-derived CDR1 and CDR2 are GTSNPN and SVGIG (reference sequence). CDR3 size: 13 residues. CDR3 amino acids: CAWSVWGSGELFF. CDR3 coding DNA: TGTGCCTGGAGTGTATGGGGGAGCGGGGAACTGTTTTTT.

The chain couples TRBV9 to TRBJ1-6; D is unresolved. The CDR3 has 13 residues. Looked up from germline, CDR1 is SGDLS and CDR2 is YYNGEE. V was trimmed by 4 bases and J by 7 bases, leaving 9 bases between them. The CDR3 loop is CASSTQENSPLHF. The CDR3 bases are TGTGCCAGCAGCACTCAGGAGAATTCACCCCTCCACTTT.

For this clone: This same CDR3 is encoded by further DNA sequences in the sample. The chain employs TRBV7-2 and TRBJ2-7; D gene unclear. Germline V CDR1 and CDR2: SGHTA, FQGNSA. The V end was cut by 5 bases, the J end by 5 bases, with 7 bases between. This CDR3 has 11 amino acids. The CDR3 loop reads CASSLLNEQYF. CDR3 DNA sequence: TGTGCCAGCAGCCTCCTGAACGAGCAGTACTTC.

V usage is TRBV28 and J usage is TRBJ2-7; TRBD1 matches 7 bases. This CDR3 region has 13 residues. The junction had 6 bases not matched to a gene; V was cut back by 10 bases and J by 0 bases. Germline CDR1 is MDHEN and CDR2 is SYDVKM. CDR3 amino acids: CATNRGPSYEQYF. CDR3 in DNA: TGTGCCACTAACAGGGGCCCCTCCTACGAGCAGTACTTC.

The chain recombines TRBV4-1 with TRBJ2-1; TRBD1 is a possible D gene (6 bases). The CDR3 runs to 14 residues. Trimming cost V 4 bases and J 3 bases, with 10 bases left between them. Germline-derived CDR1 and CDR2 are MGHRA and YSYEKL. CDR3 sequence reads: CASSRDTNYNEQFF. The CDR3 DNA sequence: TGCGCCAGCAGCCGGGACACGAACTACAATGAGCAGTTCTTC.

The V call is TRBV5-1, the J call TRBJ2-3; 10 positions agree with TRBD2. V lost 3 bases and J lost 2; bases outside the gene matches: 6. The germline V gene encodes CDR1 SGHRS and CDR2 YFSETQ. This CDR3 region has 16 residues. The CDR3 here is CASSSLLAGATDTQYF. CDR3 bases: TGCGCCAGCAGCTCACTTCTAGCGGGAGCCACAGATACGCAGTATTTT.

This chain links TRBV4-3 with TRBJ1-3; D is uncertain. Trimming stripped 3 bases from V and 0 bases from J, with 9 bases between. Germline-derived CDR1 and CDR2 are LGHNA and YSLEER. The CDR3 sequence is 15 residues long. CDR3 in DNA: TGCGCCAGCAGCCAGGTAGTGACCTCTGGAAACACCATATATTTT. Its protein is CASSQVVTSGNTIYF.

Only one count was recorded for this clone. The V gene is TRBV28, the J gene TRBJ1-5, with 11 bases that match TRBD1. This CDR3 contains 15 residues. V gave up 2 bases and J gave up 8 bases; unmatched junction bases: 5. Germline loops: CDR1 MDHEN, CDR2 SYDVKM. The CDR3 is CASSLPGTGGKPQHF. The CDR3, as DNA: TGTGCCAGCAGTTTACCAGGGACAGGGGGGAAGCCCCAGCATTTT.

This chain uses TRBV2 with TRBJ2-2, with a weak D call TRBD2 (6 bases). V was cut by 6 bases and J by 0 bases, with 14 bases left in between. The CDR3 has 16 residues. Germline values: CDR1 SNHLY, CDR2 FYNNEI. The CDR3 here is CASRPRGSANTGELFF. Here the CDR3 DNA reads TGTGCCAGCAGGCCGCGGGGTTCCGCGAACACCGGGGAGCTGTTTTTT.

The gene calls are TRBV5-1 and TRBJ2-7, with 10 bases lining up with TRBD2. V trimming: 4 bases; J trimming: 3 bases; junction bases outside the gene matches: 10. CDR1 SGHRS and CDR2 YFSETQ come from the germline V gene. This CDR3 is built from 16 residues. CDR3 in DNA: TGCGCCAGCAGCCTACAGACTAGCGGGCGATTCTACGAGCAGTACTTC. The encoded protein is CASSLQTSGRFYEQYF.

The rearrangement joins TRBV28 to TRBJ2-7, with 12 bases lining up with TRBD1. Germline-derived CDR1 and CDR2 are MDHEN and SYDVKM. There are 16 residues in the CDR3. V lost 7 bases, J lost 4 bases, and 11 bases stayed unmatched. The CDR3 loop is CASTPSLGQGAYEQYF. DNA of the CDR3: TGTGCCAGCACTCCCTCCCTGGGACAGGGGGCTTACGAGCAGTACTTC.

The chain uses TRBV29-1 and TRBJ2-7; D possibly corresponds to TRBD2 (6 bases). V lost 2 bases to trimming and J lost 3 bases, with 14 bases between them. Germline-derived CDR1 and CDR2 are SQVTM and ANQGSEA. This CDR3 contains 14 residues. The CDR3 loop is CSVESGGPRYEQYF. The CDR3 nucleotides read TGCAGCGTTGAATCCGGAGGGCCGCGCTACGAGCAGTACTTC.

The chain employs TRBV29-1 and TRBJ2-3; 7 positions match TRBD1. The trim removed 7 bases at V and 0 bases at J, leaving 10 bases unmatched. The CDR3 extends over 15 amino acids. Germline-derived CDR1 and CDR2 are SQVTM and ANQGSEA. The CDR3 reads CSALGQFDSTDTQYF. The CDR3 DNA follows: TGCAGCGCCTTGGGACAGTTCGATAGCACAGATACGCAGTATTTT.

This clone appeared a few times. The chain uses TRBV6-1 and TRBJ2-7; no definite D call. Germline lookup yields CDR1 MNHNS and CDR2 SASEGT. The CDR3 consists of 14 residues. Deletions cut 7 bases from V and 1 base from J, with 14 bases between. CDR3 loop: CASTRARSSYEQYF. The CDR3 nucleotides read TGTGCCAGCACCCGAGCTCGAAGTTCCTACGAGCAGTACTTC.

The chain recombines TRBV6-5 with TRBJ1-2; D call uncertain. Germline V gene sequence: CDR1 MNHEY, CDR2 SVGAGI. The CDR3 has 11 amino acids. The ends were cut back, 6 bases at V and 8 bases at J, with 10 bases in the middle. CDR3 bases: TGTGCCAGCAGCTCGGGGTGGGGCTACACCTTC. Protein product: CASSSGWGYTF.

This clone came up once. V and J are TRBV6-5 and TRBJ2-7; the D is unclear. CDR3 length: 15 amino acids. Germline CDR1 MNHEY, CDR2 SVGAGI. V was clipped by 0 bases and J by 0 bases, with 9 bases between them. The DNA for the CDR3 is TGTGCCAGCAGTTACTCCCGGCAGGACTCCTACGAGCAGTACTTC. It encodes CASSYSRQDSYEQYF.

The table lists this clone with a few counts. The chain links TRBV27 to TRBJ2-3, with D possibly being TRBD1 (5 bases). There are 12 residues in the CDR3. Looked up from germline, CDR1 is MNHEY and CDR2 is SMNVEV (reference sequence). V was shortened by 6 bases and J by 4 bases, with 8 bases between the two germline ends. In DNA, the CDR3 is TGTGCCAGCAGCCCCAGGGCAGATACGCAGTATTTT. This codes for CASSPRADTQYF.

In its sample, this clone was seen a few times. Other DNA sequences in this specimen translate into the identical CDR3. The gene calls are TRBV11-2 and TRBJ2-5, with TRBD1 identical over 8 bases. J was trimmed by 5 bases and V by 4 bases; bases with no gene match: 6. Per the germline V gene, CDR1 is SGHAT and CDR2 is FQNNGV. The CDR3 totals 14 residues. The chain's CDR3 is CASSYNRGKETQYF. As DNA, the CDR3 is TGTGCCAGCAGCTATAACAGGGGGAAGGAGACCCAGTACTTC.

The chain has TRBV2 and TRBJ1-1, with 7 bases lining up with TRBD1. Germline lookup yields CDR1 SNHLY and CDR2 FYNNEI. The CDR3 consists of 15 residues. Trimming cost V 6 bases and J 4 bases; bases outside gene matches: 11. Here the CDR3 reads CASSGKTGYGTEAFF. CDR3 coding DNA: TGTGCCAGCAGCGGAAAGACAGGGTACGGCACTGAAGCTTTCTTT.

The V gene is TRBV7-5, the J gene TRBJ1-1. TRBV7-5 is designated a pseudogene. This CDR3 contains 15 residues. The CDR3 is CARSPWGAKNTEAFF. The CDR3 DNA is TGTGCCAGAAGCCCTTGGGGGGCCAAGAACACTGAAGCTTTCTTT.

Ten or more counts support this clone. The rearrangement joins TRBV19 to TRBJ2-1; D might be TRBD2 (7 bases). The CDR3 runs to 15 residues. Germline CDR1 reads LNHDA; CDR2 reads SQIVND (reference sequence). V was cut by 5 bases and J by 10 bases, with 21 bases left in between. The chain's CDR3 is CASSSRRGTWEEQFF. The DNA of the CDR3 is TGTGCCAGTAGTTCGAGGCGGGGGACATGGGAGGAGCAGTTCTTC.

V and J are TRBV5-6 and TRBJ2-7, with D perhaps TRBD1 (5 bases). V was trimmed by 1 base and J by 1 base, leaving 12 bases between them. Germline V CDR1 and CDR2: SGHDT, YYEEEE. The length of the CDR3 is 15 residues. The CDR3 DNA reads TGTGCCAGCAGCTTGTTTACAGGCGGTTCCTACGAGCAGTACTTC. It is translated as CASSLFTGGSYEQYF.

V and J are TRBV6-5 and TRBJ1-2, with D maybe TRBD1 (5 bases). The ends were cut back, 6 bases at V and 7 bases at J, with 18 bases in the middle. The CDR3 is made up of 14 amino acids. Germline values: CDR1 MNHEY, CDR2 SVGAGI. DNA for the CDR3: TGTGCCAGCAGACCCCCCGGGGGGAAGAGTGGCTACACCTTC. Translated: CASRPPGGKSGYTF.

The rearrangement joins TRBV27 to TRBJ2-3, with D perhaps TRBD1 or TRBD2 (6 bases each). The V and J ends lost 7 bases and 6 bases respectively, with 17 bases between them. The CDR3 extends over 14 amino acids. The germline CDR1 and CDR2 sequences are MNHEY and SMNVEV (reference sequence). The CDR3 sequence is CASNKRGVVDTQYF. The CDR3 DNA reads TGTGCCAGCAATAAGAGGGGGGTGGTGGATACGCAGTATTTT.

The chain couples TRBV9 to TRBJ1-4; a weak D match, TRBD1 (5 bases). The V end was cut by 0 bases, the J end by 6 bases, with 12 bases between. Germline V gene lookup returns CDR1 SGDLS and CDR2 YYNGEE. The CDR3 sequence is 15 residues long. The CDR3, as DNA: TGTGCCAGCAGCGTAGTATCAGGGCTTGATGAAAAACTGTTTTTT. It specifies CASSVVSGLDEKLFF. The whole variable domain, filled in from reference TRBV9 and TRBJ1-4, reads DSGVTQTPKHLITATGQRVTLRCSPRSGDLSVYWYQQSLDQGLQFLIQYYNGEERAKGNILERFSAQQFPDLHSELNLSSLELGDSALYFCASSVVSGLDEKLFFGSGTQLSVL.